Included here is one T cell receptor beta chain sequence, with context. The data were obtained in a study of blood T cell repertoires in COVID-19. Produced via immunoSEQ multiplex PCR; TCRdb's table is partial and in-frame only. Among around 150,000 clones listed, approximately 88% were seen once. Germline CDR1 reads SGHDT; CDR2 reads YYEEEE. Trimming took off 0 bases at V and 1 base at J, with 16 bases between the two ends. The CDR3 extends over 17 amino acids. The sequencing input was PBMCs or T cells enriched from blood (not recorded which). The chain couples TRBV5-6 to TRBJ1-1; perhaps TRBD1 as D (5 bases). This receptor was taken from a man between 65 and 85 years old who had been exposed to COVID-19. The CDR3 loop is CASSLDRGIKGNTEAFF. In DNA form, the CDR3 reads TGTGCCAGCAGCTTGGACCGGGGGATTAAAGGGAACACTGAAGCTTTCTTT. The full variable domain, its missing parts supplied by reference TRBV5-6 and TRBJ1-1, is DAGVTQSPTHLIKTRGQQVTLRCSPKSGHDTVSWYQQALGQGPQFIFQYYEEEERQRGNFPDRFSGHQFPNYSSELNVNALLLGDSALYLCASSLDRGIKGNTEAFFGQGTRLTVV.